Listed here are 14 T cell receptor beta chains from one sample, sequenced in a study of blood T cell repertoires in COVID-19. Clones were read by immunoSEQ multiplex PCR, and TCRdb kept only the in-frame ones, dropping some. The table records 140,000 to 150,000 clones, 85% to 90% of them present only once. Sequencing was done on a sample of peripheral blood. The receptors were sampled from a human donor in a cohort sampled during active COVID-19.

This sequence joins TRBV11-2 and TRBJ2-7, with 7 bases aligning to TRBD1. Germline V lookup: CDR1 SGHAT, CDR2 FQNNGV. V gave up 4 bases and J gave up 4 bases; unmatched junction bases: 4. The CDR3 loop spans 13 amino acids. CDR3: CASSYTTGYEQYF. CDR3 DNA sequence: TGTGCCAGCAGCTACACGACAGGGTACGAGCAGTACTTC.

This clone appeared once. The chain carries TRBV29-1 and TRBJ2-1; D is uncertain. The CDR3 runs to 12 residues. CDR1 is SQVTM, CDR2 ANQGSEA, per germline. The V and J ends lost 5 bases and 7 bases respectively, with 12 bases between them. CDR3 sequence reads: CSVQTPWNEQFF. The CDR3 DNA is TGCAGCGTTCAGACTCCGTGGAATGAGCAGTTCTTC.

V and J are TRBV9 and TRBJ2-7; 7 positions match TRBD1. CDR3 length: 14 amino acids. The germline gives CDR1 SGDLS, CDR2 YYNGEE. J lost 3 bases, V lost 1 base, and 4 bases had no gene match. The chain's CDR3 is CASSVSTGNYEQYF. In DNA form, the CDR3 reads TGTGCCAGCAGCGTATCGACAGGGAACTACGAGCAGTACTTC.

The chain employs TRBV18 and TRBJ1-2; 10 bases are shared with TRBD1. J gave up 4 bases and V 6 bases, and 8 bases lay outside the gene matches. Per the germline V gene, CDR1 is KGHSH and CDR2 is LQKENI. This CDR3 contains 15 residues. The DNA of the CDR3 is TGTGCCAGCTCTCCGGGACAGGGGTTGGGCTATGGCTACACCTTC. This codes for CASSPGQGLGYGYTF.

This chain connects TRBV11-3 to TRBJ2-2; 7 bases fit TRBD2. Unmatched junction bases numbered 8, after V lost 3 bases and J lost 7 bases. The CDR3 length is 15 residues. Per the germline V gene, CDR1 is SGHNT and CDR2 is YENEEA. The CDR3 region has the DNA TGTGCCAGCAGCTTCGAGGGAGGGATAGGCGGGGAGCTGTTTTTT. As protein: CASSFEGGIGGELFF.

The chain recombines TRBV18 with TRBJ1-6; 7 bases align to TRBD1. CDR3 length: 13 residues. V lost 6 bases and J lost 8; bases outside the gene matches: 4. Germline CDR1 and CDR2: KGHSH and LQKENI. CDR3 sequence (DNA): TGTGCCAGCTCGCGTGACAGGGATTCACCCCTCCACTTT. Translated: CASSRDRDSPLHF.

This clone has just a few counts. V usage is TRBV7-3 and J usage is TRBJ2-2; 8 bases match TRBD1. Germline V lookup: CDR1 SGHTA, CDR2 FQGTGA. The V segment lost 9 bases and the J segment 6 bases; nucleotides outside the gene matches: 6. The CDR3 is 13 residues long. CDR3 coding DNA: TGTGCCAGTCAGGGGGCGAGTGCCGGGGAGCTGTTTTTT. It codes for CASQGASAGELFF.

The rearrangement uses TRBV7-6 and TRBJ2-7; 8 bases are a match to TRBD1. V was pared by 4 bases and J by 5 bases, with 10 bases of the junction left unmatched. There are 15 residues in the CDR3. Germline loops: CDR1 SGHVS, CDR2 FNYEAQ. CDR3 in DNA: TGTGCCAGCAGCTCTCGAGCCGGGACAGGCCACGAGCAGTACTTC. This sequence encodes CASSSRAGTGHEQYF. The whole variable domain, remainder taken from reference TRBV7-6 and TRBJ2-7, is GAGVSQSPRYKVTKRGQDVALRCDPISGHVSLYWYRQALGQGPEFLTYFNYEAQQDKSGLPNDRFSAERPEGSISTLTIQRTEQRDSAMYRCASSSRAGTGHEQYFGPGTRLTVT.

This chain connects TRBV7-2 to TRBJ2-7, with 9 bases that match TRBD2. The J segment lost 5 bases and the V segment lost 2 bases, leaving 4 bases of the junction unmatched. Per the germline V gene, CDR1 is SGHTA and CDR2 is FQGNSA. The CDR3 is made up of 14 amino acids. CDR3 in amino acids: CASSLTREGHEQYF. CDR3 DNA sequence: TGTGCCAGCAGCTTAACGCGGGAGGGCCACGAGCAGTACTTC. The variable domain in full, with the rest retrieved from reference TRBV7-2 and TRBJ2-7, is GAGVSQSPSNKVTEKGKDVELRCDPISGHTALYWYRQSLGQGLEFLIYFQGNSAPDKSGLPSDRFSAERTGGSVSTLTIQRTQQEDSAVYLCASSLTREGHEQYFGPGTRLTVT.

V usage is TRBV5-8 and J usage is TRBJ1-2; 8 bases line up with TRBD1. J lost 4 bases, V lost 0 bases, and 8 bases had no gene match. Germline V gene lookup returns CDR1 SGHTS and CDR2 YDEGEE. The length of the CDR3 is 16 residues. The CDR3 DNA is TGTGCCAGCAGCTTGGGGGGACAGGCCCCTGTCTATGGCTACACCTTC. Translation: CASSLGGQAPVYGYTF.

This chain joins TRBV9 and TRBJ1-6; unclear D gene. Trimming cost V 3 bases and J 7 bases, with 11 bases left between them. Germline CDR1 reads SGDLS; CDR2 reads YYNGEE. This CDR3 comprises 14 residues. The CDR3 loop reads CASSAAPGNSPLHF. The CDR3 region has the DNA TGTGCCAGCAGCGCAGCGCCGGGGAATTCACCCCTCCACTTT.

The chain is built from TRBV6-5 and TRBJ1-3; a weak D match, TRBD1 (6 bases). The ends were cut back, 6 bases at V and 0 bases at J, with 12 bases in the middle. CDR1 is MNHEY and CDR2 is SVGAGI in the germline V gene. The CDR3 sequence is 15 residues long. CDR3 in DNA: TGTGCCAGCAGCCGTGACAGGTCCTCTGGAAACACCATATATTTT. Translation gives CASSRDRSSGNTIYF.

V and J are TRBV9 and TRBJ1-4, with TRBD1 as a possible D gene (5 bases). The germline V and J ends were trimmed by 0 bases and 5 bases, with 11 bases remaining between them. CDR3 size: 15 residues. Germline assignment: CDR1 SGDLS and CDR2 YYNGEE. The CDR3 spells CASSVEEGLNEKLFF. The CDR3 DNA follows: TGTGCCAGCAGCGTAGAAGAGGGACTAAATGAAAAACTGTTTTTT. Looking up the rest from reference TRBV9 and TRBJ1-4 gives the full variable domain: DSGVTQTPKHLITATGQRVTLRCSPRSGDLSVYWYQQSLDQGLQFLIQYYNGEERAKGNILERFSAQQFPDLHSELNLSSLELGDSALYFCASSVEEGLNEKLFFGSGTQLSVL.

About this clone itself: Other DNA variants within this sample encode the same CDR3. V gene TRBV11-3 combines with J gene TRBJ1-1, with D perhaps matching TRBD1 (6 bases). CDR1 is SGHNT, CDR2 YENEEA, per germline. V was cut by 4 bases and J by 1 base, with 7 bases left in between. This CDR3 comprises 13 residues. CDR3 residues: CASSSRGNTEAFF. CDR3 bases: TGTGCCAGCAGCTCCAGGGGGAACACTGAAGCTTTCTTT.